This T cell receptor beta chain appears in the sequencing data of a study of blood T cell repertoires in COVID-19. Overall study: Samples representing acute and convalescent COVID-19 were sourced from the United States, Italy and Spain. Sample material is recorded as cDNA or gDNA derived from T cells, B-cell-depleted T cells, or PBMCs.

In the original processing: Using reference gene primer amplification, nucleated cell counts were estimated. Sequencing was performed with immunoSEQ multiplex PCR; in TCRdb, only in-frame clones are kept and a portion is missing. That table is the source of V, J and clone size, and D and trimming were worked out from the DNA. The sample records 80,000 to 95,000 clones, roughly nine tenths being singletons. In germline, CDR1 is LGHDT, CDR2 YNNKEL (reference sequence). This CDR3 has 14 residues. Deletions cut 5 bases from V and 0 bases from J, with 7 bases between. This clonotype was obtained from a woman aged 45-65 years with active or convalescent COVID-19. The sample consisted of peripheral blood. The rearrangement links TRBV3-1 (or the pseudogene TRBV3-2) to TRBJ2-2; a weak D match, TRBD2 (5 bases). The CDR3 spells CASSSGTNTGELFF. The CDR3, as DNA: TGTGCCAGCAGCTCGGGGACGAACACCGGGGAGCTGTTTTTT.